These 7 T cell receptor beta chains were sequenced from one sample in a study of T cell responses to AZD1222 COVID-19 vaccine. Measured with immunoSEQ multiplex PCR; TCRdb has only the in-frame clones, and not every one. Counted here are over 85,000 clones, about four fifths occurring once; the ten biggest clones make up roughly 4.8%. Sequencing was performed on peripheral blood, taken on day 0 of AZD1222 vaccination. The receptors stem from an adult in good health.

This clone was seen a few times. V and J are TRBV7-2 and TRBJ2-3; no clear D. Per germline, CDR1 SGHTA and CDR2 FQGNSA. The CDR3 contains 14 residues. V shed 1 base and J shed 4 bases, with 9 bases lying between them. CDR3 in DNA: TGTGCCAGCAGCTTAGGACAAAAGGCAGATACGCAGTATTTT. Residues: CASSLGQKADTQYF. Complete variable domain (other parts from reference TRBV7-2 and TRBJ2-3): GAGVSQSPSNKVTEKGKDVELRCDPISGHTALYWYRQSLGQGLEFLIYFQGNSAPDKSGLPSDRFSAERTGGSVSTLTIQRTQQEDSAVYLCASSLGQKADTQYFGPGTRLTVL.

The chain combines TRBV24-1 with TRBJ2-7; D uncertain. The V and J ends lost 6 bases and 0 bases respectively, with 11 bases between them. Germline CDR1 and CDR2: KGHDR and SFDVKD. This CDR3 contains 14 residues. The CDR3 sequence is CATSLGGSSYEQYF. DNA for the CDR3: TGTGCCACCAGTCTGGGCGGAAGCTCCTACGAGCAGTACTTC.

V usage is TRBV7-2 and J usage is TRBJ2-7; 9 nucleotides line up with TRBD2. There are 14 residues in the CDR3. Trimming took 1 base from V and 6 from J; bases not matched to a gene: 4. In germline, CDR1 is SGHTA, CDR2 FQGNSA. The CDR3 loop is CASSLVLAGREQYF. In nucleotides, the CDR3 is TGTGCCAGCAGCTTAGTACTAGCGGGCCGCGAGCAGTACTTC.

The V and J genes are TRBV12-5 and TRBJ1-1; tentatively, D is TRBD1 (6 bases). The germline gives CDR1 LGHNT, CDR2 FRNRAP. The CDR3 has 14 amino acids. V dropped 7 bases and J dropped 1 base, with 13 bases sitting between them. This chain's CDR3 is CASAGGQTNTEAFF. The CDR3 region has the DNA TGTGCTAGTGCCGGGGGGCAGACGAACACTGAAGCTTTCTTT.

The chain joins TRBV7-2 to TRBJ1-2; the D gene is possibly TRBD1 (6 bases). The V end lost 6 bases, the J end lost 8 bases, and 13 bases lay between the germline ends. This CDR3 has 12 amino acids. Per the germline V gene, CDR1 is SGHTA and CDR2 is FQGNSA. The CDR3 reads CASRRQEDGYTF. DNA for the CDR3: TGTGCCAGCAGGAGACAGGAAGACGGCTACACCTTC.

This clone was found once. V is TRBV18 and J is TRBJ1-5, with D hard to call. The CDR3 extends over 16 amino acids. V lost 2 bases and J 12 bases, leaving 23 bases between the germline ends. Germline V lookup: CDR1 KGHSH, CDR2 LQKENI. CDR3 in amino acids: CASSPNRASAMGVQHF. CDR3 nucleotide sequence: TGTGCCAGCTCACCAAATAGGGCCAGTGCTATGGGAGTCCAGCATTTT. Filled out from reference TRBV18 and TRBJ1-5, the complete variable domain reads NAGVMQNPRHLVRRRGQEARLRCSPMKGHSHVYWYRQLPEEGLKFMVYLQKENIIDESGMPKERFSAEFPKEGPSILRIQQVVRGDSAAYFCASSPNRASAMGVQHFGDGTRLSIL.

This clone was seen only once. The chain uses TRBV12-3 or TRBV12-4 and TRBJ2-1, with no clear D. V was cut by 3 bases and J by 7 bases, with 4 bases left in between. The CDR3 contains 11 residues. CDR3 sequence: CASSFLNEQFF. DNA of the CDR3: TGTGCCAGCAGTTTCCTTAATGAGCAGTTCTTC.